This T cell receptor beta chain was sequenced during a study of regulatory dendritic cells for organ transplantation. Study outcomes and limitations: Alloreactive memory CD8+ T cell pools varied considerably between individuals.

Sorted subsets were CFSE-labeled and cultured approximately 5 days with allogeneic dendritic cells. The CDR3 sequence is 16 residues long. V trimming: 3 bases; J trimming: 2 bases; junction bases outside the gene matches: 4. Germline CDR1 reads ENHRY; CDR2 reads SYGVKD. Libraries were prepared by immunoSEQ multiplex PCR; TCRdb keeps only in-frame clonotypes and omits some of them. Found here are about 4,200 clones, 45% to 70% of them singletons; the top ten hold roughly 15%. As for this clone: The antigen is not known.

The receptor's source is a human donor in good health. The V and J genes are TRBV10-3 and TRBJ2-5; 12 bases align to TRBD2. What was sequenced was memory CD8+ T cells from blood cultured with regulatory dendritic cells. Indicated subset: CD45RO+ memory T cells. The CDR3 bases are TGTGCCATCAGTGAACTAGCGGGGGGTCATCAAGAGACCCAGTACTTC. It translates to CAISELAGGHQETQYF.